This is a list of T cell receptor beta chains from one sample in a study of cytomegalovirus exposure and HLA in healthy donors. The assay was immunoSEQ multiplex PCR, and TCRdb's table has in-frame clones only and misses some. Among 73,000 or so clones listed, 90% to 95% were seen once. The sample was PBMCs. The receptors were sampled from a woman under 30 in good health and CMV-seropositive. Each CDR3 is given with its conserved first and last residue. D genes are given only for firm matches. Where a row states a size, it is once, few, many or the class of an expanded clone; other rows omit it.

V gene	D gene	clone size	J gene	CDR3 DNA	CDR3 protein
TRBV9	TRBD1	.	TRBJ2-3	TGTGCCAGCAGTGGGACAGGGCGGGGCACAGATACGCAGTATTTT	CASSGTGRGTDTQYF
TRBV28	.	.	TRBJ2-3	TGTGCCAGCAGTTCGACACGGAAAGTAAGCACAGATACGCAGTATTTT	CASSSTRKVSTDTQYF
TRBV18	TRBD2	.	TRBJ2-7	TGTGCCAGCTCAGGGGGGGGTGAATCCTACGAGCAGTACTTC	CASSGGGESYEQYF
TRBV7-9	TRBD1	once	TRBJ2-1	TGTGCCAGCAGCTTAGCGCTGGTAAAGGGGGCGGACAATGAGCAGTTCTTC	CASSLALVKGADNEQFF
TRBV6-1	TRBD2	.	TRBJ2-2	TGTGCCAGCAGTGGTGGACTAGTCAGCGGGGAGCTGTTTTTT	CASSGGLVSGELFF
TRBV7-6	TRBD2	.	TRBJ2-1	TGTGCCAGCAGCTTAAGTCCTGCTAGCGGGGGCCGGGGGCAGTTCTTC	CASSLSPASGGRGQFF
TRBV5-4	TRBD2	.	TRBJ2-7	TGTGCCAGCAGCCTGACCACACTAGCGGGGAGCTCCTACGAGCAGTACTTC	CASSLTTLAGSSYEQYF
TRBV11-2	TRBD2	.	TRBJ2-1	TGTGCCAGCAGCCCGCAGCGGGGGGGCCACAATGAGCAGTTCTTC	CASSPQRGGHNEQFF
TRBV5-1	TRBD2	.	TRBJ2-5	TGCGCCAGCCGAGCGGGGGCACAGGAGACCCAGTACTTC	CASRAGAQETQYF
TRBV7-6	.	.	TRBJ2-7	TGTGCCAGCAGCCCCGACGAGGGATTTCAGCAGTACTTC	CASSPDEGFQQYF
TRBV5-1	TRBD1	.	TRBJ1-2	TGCGCCAGCAGCTTGTCACCGGACAGGGCGGAAGGCTACACCTTC	CASSLSPDRAEGYTF
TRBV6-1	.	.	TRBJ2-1	TGTGCCAGCAGCAGGGGGGATGAGCAGTTCTTC	CASSRGDEQFF
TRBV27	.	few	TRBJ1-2	TGTGCCAGCAGTCCACGGACAGATAGTTCAACCAGCTATGGCTACACCTTC	CASSPRTDSSTSYGYTF
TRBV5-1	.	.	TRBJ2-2	TGCGCCAGCAGCTTGGGGACAGCCTACACCGGGGAGCTGTTTTTT	CASSLGTAYTGELFF
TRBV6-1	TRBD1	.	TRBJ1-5	TGTGCCAGCAGTGAGGTCACAGGGGACCCATATAGCAATCAGCCCCAGCATTTT	CASSEVTGDPYSNQPQHF
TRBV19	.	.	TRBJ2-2	TGTGCCAGTTATGGAAGGGGGAGAACCGGGGAGCTGTTTTTT	CASYGRGRTGELFF
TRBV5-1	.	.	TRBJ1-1	TGCGCCAGCAGCTTGGGCGCGCGGGGGGCGAGATACACTGAAGCTTTCTTT	CASSLGARGARYTEAFF
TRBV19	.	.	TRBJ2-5	TGTGCCAGTAGTACCGGGGTCCGGGAGACCCAGTACTTC	CASSTGVRETQYF
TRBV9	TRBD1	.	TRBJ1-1	TGTGCCAGCAGCGTAGTTGGGACAGGGTTGAACACTGAAGCTTTCTTT	CASSVVGTGLNTEAFF
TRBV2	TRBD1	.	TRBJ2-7	TGTGCCAGCAGTGAAAGGGGGGACAGGGGTATCTACGAGCAGTACTTC	CASSERGDRGIYEQYF
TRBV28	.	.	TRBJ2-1	TGTGCCAGCAGCTCCCCAACAGGGTTGGTGCTTCTGCAGTTCTTC	CASSSPTGLVLLQFF
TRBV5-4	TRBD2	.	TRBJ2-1	TGTGCCAGCAGTGGAGGGACTAGCGGGCTGGGGAATGAGCAGTTCTTC	CASSGGTSGLGNEQFF
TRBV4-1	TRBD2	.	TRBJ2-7	TGCGCCAGCAGCCTGCAGCCACTAGCGGGAGGGCACGAGCAGTACTTC	CASSLQPLAGGHEQYF
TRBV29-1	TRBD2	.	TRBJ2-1	TGCAGCGTTGTGCCTAGCGGGATAGACAATGAGCAGTTCTTC	CSVVPSGIDNEQFF
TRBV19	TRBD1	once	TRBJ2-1	TGTGCCAGTAGTATCGGGACAGGGGATGAGCAGTTCTTC	CASSIGTGDEQFF
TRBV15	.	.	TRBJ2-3	TGTGCCACCAGCAGCGGGAGAAGCACAGATACGCAGTATTTT	CATSSGRSTDTQYF
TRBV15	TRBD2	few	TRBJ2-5	TGTGCCACCGGGATAGCGGGAGTAGAGACCCAGTACTTC	CATGIAGVETQYF
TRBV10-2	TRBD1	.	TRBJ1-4	TGCGCCAGCAGTGAGTGGACAGGGAGTGAAAAACTGTTTTTT	CASSEWTGSEKLFF
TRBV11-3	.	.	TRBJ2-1	TGTGCCAGCAGCTTAAGACAGTACAATGAGCAGTTCTTC	CASSLRQYNEQFF
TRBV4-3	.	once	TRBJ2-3	TGCGCCAGCAGCCAAGTGTACCCTTCAGGGAACCCAGATACGCAGTATTTT	CASSQVYPSGNPDTQYF
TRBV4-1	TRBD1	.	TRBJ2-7	TGCGCCAGCAGCCTGGGACAGAGTAACGAGCAGTACTTC	CASSLGQSNEQYF
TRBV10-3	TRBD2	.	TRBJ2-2	TGTGCCATCAGTGACCCCGGTTTAGCGGGGGCGAACACCGGGGAGCTGTTTTTT	CAISDPGLAGANTGELFF
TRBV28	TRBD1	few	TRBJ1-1	TGTGCCAGTGAGGGACAGCCGTTGAACACTGAAGCTTTCTTT	CASEGQPLNTEAFF
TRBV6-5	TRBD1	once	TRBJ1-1	TGTGCCAGCAGGCAGACAGGGGGCCCTCCTGAAGCTTTCTTT	CASRQTGGPPEAFF
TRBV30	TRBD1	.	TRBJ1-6	TGTGCCTGGAGGGACTTGGAATACCGGGACAGCGGGTCACCCCTCCACTTT	CAWRDLEYRDSGSPLHF
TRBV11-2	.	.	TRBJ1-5	TGTGCCAGCAGCTTAGGAACAGGTCTACAGCCCCAGCATTTT	CASSLGTGLQPQHF
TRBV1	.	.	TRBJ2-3	TGCACCAGCAGCCCAGAGATAGCGGGAGTACAAGATACGCAGTATTTT	CTSSPEIAGVQDTQYF
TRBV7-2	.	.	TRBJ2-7	TGTGCCAGCAGCTTAGGAGGGAGCGCCTACGAGCAGTACTTC	CASSLGGSAYEQYF
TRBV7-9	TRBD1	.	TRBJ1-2	TGTGCCAGCAGCTACCGCCTGGGACAGGGGGCAGGAGCCTATGGCTACACCTTC	CASSYRLGQGAGAYGYTF
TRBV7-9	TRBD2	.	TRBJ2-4	TGTGCCAGCAGCCGACTAGCGGGGTTGGGGAACATTCAGTACTTC	CASSRLAGLGNIQYF
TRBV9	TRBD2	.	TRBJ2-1	TGTGCCAGCAGCGCCCTTAGCGGGACTGACAATGAGCAGTTCTTC	CASSALSGTDNEQFF
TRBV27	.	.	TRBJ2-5	TGTGCCAGCAGTTTATCCAGGTGGGAGACCCAGTACTTC	CASSLSRWETQYF
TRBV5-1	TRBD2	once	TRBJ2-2	TGCGCCAGCAGCGGCGGGGCATTGGCGGGAGGCCGCGGGGAGCTGTTTTTT	CASSGGALAGGRGELFF
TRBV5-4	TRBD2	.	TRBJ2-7	TGTGCCAGCAGCCTTCGGACTAGCGCGATAGACGAGCAGTACTTC	CASSLRTSAIDEQYF
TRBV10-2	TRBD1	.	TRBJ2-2	TGCGCCAGCAGAAATGGACAGGGCGGCACCGGGGAGCTGTTTTTT	CASRNGQGGTGELFF
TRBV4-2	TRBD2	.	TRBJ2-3	TGTGCCAGCAGCCGCCGGCAGCGGGAGTTTTCAGATACGCAGTATTTT	CASSRRQREFSDTQYF
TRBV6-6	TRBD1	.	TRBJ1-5	TGTGCCAGCAGCCAGACAGGGGAGGGGATAAATCAGCCCCAGCATTTT	CASSQTGEGINQPQHF
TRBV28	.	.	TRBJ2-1	TGTGCCAGCAAGGAGGGTGGTCGAGATGAGCAGTTCTTC	CASKEGGRDEQFF